One T cell receptor beta chain is described in this entry. Its cognate antigen is unknown. The sample is drawn from a study of blood T cells in healthy people across ages. Notes on the study in general: A greater number of naive CD4+ cells and higher diversity distinguished long-lived donors from aged donors.

The second PCR ran roughly 6 to 12 cycles with a sample-barcoded 5' primer and J-beta primers. All cDNA molecules were each tagged by a template-switch adaptor with 12 random nucleotides. Each CDR3 protein is one row after TCRdb ran MiXCR on the 5' RACE reads. The data hold almost 550,000 distinct CDR3 sequences, with less than 25% observed a single time. J lost 8 bases, V lost 1 base, and 13 bases had no gene match. The CDR3 spans 16 residues. The germline V gene has CDR1 LGHDT and CDR2 YNNKEL (reference sequence). These records were also assigned to another study, of T cells of mothers and their children. Per that paper: Each child contributed around 3 million TCR beta CDR3 reads, while each mother contributed over 9.5 million.

Input material: blood. The V call is TRBV3-1, the J call TRBJ1-2; TRBD1 matches 7 bases. This receptor was obtained from a boy aged 5-17 years in good health. The CDR3 is CASSQVSRDSLGGYTF. DNA of the CDR3: TGTGCCAGCAGCCAAGTTAGTCGGGACAGCCTAGGAGGCTACACCTTC.